This TCR beta chain is from a study of shared clonotypes between healthy human individuals. Study outcomes and limitations: Clonotype sharing among donors likely depends on sequencing depth.

This CDR3 has 15 residues. Germline assignment: CDR1 SGHNT and CDR2 YYREEE (reference sequence). The junction had 8 bases not matched to a gene; V was cut back by 6 bases and J by 7 bases. Nashville, Tennessee was home to all donors, each a Caucasian adult. Comment on this clone: The antigen remains unidentified.

Profiling relied on immunoSEQ multiplex PCR, and the TCRdb table lists in-frame clones only, not all of them. The sample lists about 470,000 clones, 75% to 85% seen once, with less than 15% in the top ten. The receptor was derived from a woman aged 40 to 50 in good health. Some clones in this sample may be carry-over from other donors' samples. The rearrangement uses TRBV5-4 and TRBJ2-1, with 12 bases matching TRBD2. The sequenced sample was PBMCs. This chain's CDR3 is CASTRLAGVQNEQFF. DNA of the CDR3: TGTGCCAGCACCAGACTAGCGGGAGTTCAGAATGAGCAGTTCTTC.